These 22 T cell receptor beta chains originate from one sample sequenced in a study of T-cell reconstitution after alpha-beta-depleted transplantation in children. Unique molecular identifiers were incorporated during preparation of the TCRbeta library. In TCRdb, the PCR reads were re-called with MiXCR into one record per CDR3 protein. Here the sample spans 300,000 or so distinct CDR3 sequences, around 25% being singletons. The source was PBMCs, mostly from graft donor cells, collected 180 days after TCRalphabeta/CD19-depleted stem cell transplant. The source of these receptors is a male patient between 5 and 17 years old who had a stem cell transplant for acute lymphoblastic leukemia, so the T cells may come from the graft donor.

The chain employs TRBV4-3 and TRBJ2-3; 14 bases line up with TRBD2. The ends lost 1 base at V and 4 bases at J; junction bases unmatched: 1. Germline V gene sequence: CDR1 LGHNA, CDR2 YSLEER. The CDR3 runs 16 residues. CDR3 residues: CASSQGLAGGPDTQYF. The CDR3 DNA sequence: TGCGCCAGCAGCCAAGGACTAGCGGGGGGGCCAGATACGCAGTATTTT.

This clonotype was picked up a small number of times. This chain joins TRBV28 and TRBJ1-4; the D gene is possibly TRBD1 (6 bases). Trimming took off 3 bases at V and 6 bases at J, with 8 bases between the two ends. Per germline, CDR1 MDHEN and CDR2 SYDVKM. CDR3 length: 13 amino acids. The CDR3 nucleotides read TGTGCCAGCAGTTTGGCAGGGGATGAAAAACTGTTTTTT. This sequence encodes CASSLAGDEKLFF.

The chain is built from TRBV4-1 and TRBJ2-3; D call uncertain. This CDR3 contains 14 residues. V was clipped by 2 bases and J by 5 bases, with 11 bases between them. The V gene's germline CDR1 is MGHRA and CDR2 YSYEKL. DNA of the CDR3: TGCGCCAGCAGCCAACTTTCCGGTGGAGATACGCAGTATTTT. The encoded protein is CASSQLSGGDTQYF.

This chain uses TRBV20-1 with TRBJ1-2; the D is unclear. CDR1 DFQATT and CDR2 SNEGSKA come from the germline V gene (reference sequence). V lost 3 bases to trimming and J lost 5 bases, with 10 bases between them. This CDR3 is 12 amino acids long. CDR3 in DNA: TGCAGTGCTAGCAGTTCCATTTATGGCTACACCTTC. This translates into CSASSSIYGYTF.

The chain recombines TRBV6-1 with TRBJ1-2; D perhaps matches TRBD1 (6 bases). Trimming left V 8 bases short and J 2 bases short, with 18 bases between. The CDR3 is 15 residues long. Germline V CDR1 and CDR2: MNHNS, SASEGT. CDR3 region: CASEGVRQLNYGYTF. The CDR3 DNA is TGTGCCAGCGAGGGGGTACGTCAGTTGAACTATGGCTACACCTTC.

This chain joins TRBV11-2 and TRBJ2-1, with no clear D. The CDR3 covers 15 residues. The germline V gene has CDR1 SGHAT and CDR2 FQNNGV. Trimming stripped 2 bases from V and 4 bases from J, with 12 bases between. The CDR3 region has the DNA TGTGCCAGCAGCTTAAATAGTTGGGGTTACAATGAGCAGTTCTTC. Protein product: CASSLNSWGYNEQFF.

This clonotype was counted only a few times. The V and J genes are TRBV12-3 or TRBV12-4 and TRBJ2-7; TRBD2 aligns across 8 bases. CDR3 length: 17 amino acids. The V gene end was trimmed by 5 bases and the J gene end by 10 bases; junction bases not matched to a gene: 22. The CDR3 nucleotides are TGTGCCAGCAGTCCCACCCGAAAAACCGGGACTAGACCGCGTCAGTACTTC. This gives the protein CASSPTRKTGTRPRQYF.

This clonotype turned up a few times. The V call is TRBV5-5, the J call TRBJ2-7, with unresolved D. The CDR3 is made up of 11 amino acids. The V end was cut by 4 bases, the J end by 2 bases, with 4 bases between. CDR1 SGHKS and CDR2 YYEKEE come from the germline V gene (reference sequence). CDR3 protein: CASSIAYEQYF. CDR3 DNA sequence: TGTGCCAGCAGCATCGCCTACGAGCAGTACTTC. Combining the CDR3 with reference TRBV5-5 and TRBJ2-7 gives the whole variable domain DAGVTQSPTHLIKTRGQQVTLRCSPISGHKSVSWYQQVLGQGPQFIFQYYEKEERGRGNFPDRFSARQFPNYSSELNVNALLLGDSALYLCASSIAYEQYFGPGTRLTVT.

The V call is TRBV7-2, the J call TRBJ1-3; D gene unclear. Germline CDR1 reads SGHTA; CDR2 reads FQGNSA. The V and J ends lost 1 base and 8 bases respectively, with 12 bases between them. The CDR3 spans 14 residues. CDR3 sequence: CASSLGPHGYTIYF. The DNA for the CDR3 is TGTGCCAGCAGCTTAGGCCCCCATGGGTACACCATATATTTT.

This clonotype was found a few times. This sequence joins TRBV15 and TRBJ2-1, with 14 bases that match TRBD2. V dropped 0 bases and J dropped 12; count of bases not matched to a gene: 10. CDR1 and CDR2 from the germline V gene are LNHNV and YYDKDF (reference sequence). The CDR3 totals 17 residues. CDR3 sequence: CATSRDMTSGRVEWQFF. CDR3 nucleotide sequence: TGTGCCACCAGCAGAGACATGACTAGCGGGAGGGTGGAATGGCAGTTCTTC. Looking up the rest from reference TRBV15 and TRBJ2-1 gives the full variable domain: DAMVIQNPRYQVTQFGKPVTLSCSQTLNHNVMYWYQQKSSQAPKLLFHYYDKDFNNEADTPDNFQSRRPNTSFCFLDIRSPGLGDTAMYLCATSRDMTSGRVEWQFFGPGTRLTVL.

This rearrangement joins TRBV5-1 to TRBJ2-5, with D unclear. V lost 0 bases and J 2 bases, leaving 14 bases between the germline ends. The CDR3 totals 16 residues. The germline CDR1 and CDR2 sequences are SGHRS and YFSETQ. CDR3 protein: CASSLAKDPLQETQYF. The CDR3 nucleotides are TGCGCCAGCAGCTTGGCCAAGGACCCTCTGCAAGAGACCCAGTACTTC. The full variable domain, with the rest looked up from reference TRBV5-1 and TRBJ2-5, is KAGVTQTPRYLIKTRGQQVTLSCSPISGHRSVSWYQQTPGQGLQFLFEYFSETQRNKGNFPGRFSGRQFSNSRSEMNVSTLELGDSALYLCASSLAKDPLQETQYFGPGTRLLVL.

V is TRBV3-1 and J is TRBJ1-4; no definite D call. Trimming pared 0 bases from V and 3 bases from J, leaving 8 bases between. The CDR3 is made up of 15 amino acids. CDR1 is LGHDT, CDR2 YNNKEL, per germline (reference sequence). The DNA for the CDR3 is TGTGCCAGCAGCCAAGACTTGGGTTCTAATGAAAAACTGTTTTTT. Translating it yields CASSQDLGSNEKLFF.

The rearrangement links TRBV9 to TRBJ2-3, with D possibly being TRBD2 (5 bases). Germline assignment: CDR1 SGDLS and CDR2 YYNGEE. V shed 0 bases and J shed 3 bases, with 14 bases lying between them. There are 16 residues in the CDR3. The CDR3 region has the DNA TGTGCCAGCAGCGTAGGACTCGGGATAGCTACAGATACGCAGTATTTT. As protein: CASSVGLGIATDTQYF.

The genes are TRBV11-2 and TRBJ2-3; no reliable D call. The ends were cut back, 1 base at V and 0 bases at J, with 11 bases in the middle. This CDR3 has 16 residues. Germline CDR1 reads SGHAT; CDR2 reads FQNNGV. The CDR3 bases are TGTGCCAGCAGCTTAGCATCCGGACCTAGCACAGATACGCAGTATTTT. Translating gives CASSLASGPSTDTQYF. The full variable domain, rest sourced from reference TRBV11-2 and TRBJ2-3, is EAGVAQSPRYKIIEKRQSVAFWCNPISGHATLYWYQQILGQGPKLLIQFQNNGVVDDSQLPKDRFSAERLKGVDSTLKIQPAKLEDSAVYLCASSLASGPSTDTQYFGPGTRLTVL.

This clonotype was counted a few times. V and J are TRBV3-1 and TRBJ2-1; D is uncertain. Germline V gene sequence: CDR1 LGHDT, CDR2 YNNKEL (reference sequence). V lost 1 base and J 9 bases, leaving 7 bases between the germline ends. This CDR3 has 12 residues. The CDR3 nucleotides are TGTGCCAGCAGCCAAGTCAAGGCTGAGCAGTTCTTC. Its translation is CASSQVKAEQFF.

This chain connects TRBV27 to TRBJ1-5; D might be TRBD1 (6 bases). V was shortened by 7 bases and J by 3 bases, with 13 bases between the two germline ends. Germline CDR1 and CDR2: MNHEY and SMNVEV (reference sequence). The CDR3 contains 14 residues. CDR3 nucleotides: TGTGCCAGCAAGAAACAGGGATTCAATCAGCCCCAGCATTTT. It translates to CASKKQGFNQPQHF.

This chain links TRBV5-8 with TRBJ1-2; TRBD1 matches 9 bases. The V gene end was trimmed by 6 bases and the J gene end by 5 bases; junction bases not matched to a gene: 11. The CDR3 is made up of 15 amino acids. The V gene's germline CDR1 is SGHTS and CDR2 YDEGEE. The CDR3 reads CASISGQGTVYGYTF. Written as DNA, the CDR3 is TGTGCCAGCATTTCCGGACAGGGGACTGTGTATGGCTACACCTTC.

This clonotype was observed a handful of times. The chain joins TRBV3-1 to TRBJ2-3; 8 bases match TRBD2. V shed 1 base, J shed 5 bases, and the junction held 5 bases outside the gene matches. Looked up from germline, CDR1 is LGHDT and CDR2 is YNNKEL (reference sequence). The CDR3 contains 15 residues. The CDR3 nucleotides are TGTGCCAGCAGCCAAGTTAGCGGGAATGGAGATACGCAGTATTTT. Translation: CASSQVSGNGDTQYF.

This clonotype was picked up a small number of times. V gene TRBV9 combines with J gene TRBJ2-1, with D perhaps TRBD2 (5 bases). This CDR3 comprises 18 residues. The germline V and J ends were trimmed by 3 bases and 2 bases, with 21 bases remaining between them. Germline CDR1 is SGDLS and CDR2 is YYNGEE. The CDR3 coding sequence is TGTGCCAGCAGCGCAGGCGGGTGGGCCCTCGGAACCTACAATGAGCAGTTCTTC. Translated, it gives CASSAGGWALGTYNEQFF.

This chain connects TRBV15 to TRBJ2-5; either TRBD1 or TRBD2 may supply D (6 bases each). Germline assignment: CDR1 LNHNV and CDR2 YYDKDF (reference sequence). This CDR3 has 15 residues. Deletions cut 0 bases from V and 5 bases from J, with 13 bases between. As DNA, the CDR3 is TGTGCCACCAGCAGAGATCGGGGGCGTTATGAGACCCAGTACTTC. It encodes CATSRDRGRYETQYF.

This clonotype came up a few times. The V and J genes are TRBV6-5 and TRBJ2-5; 7 nucleotides align to TRBD1. There are 15 residues in the CDR3. With V trimmed by 0 bases and J by 2 bases, 3 bases remained unmatched. Germline CDR1 reads MNHEY; CDR2 reads SVGAGI. The DNA for the CDR3 is TGTGCCAGCAGTTACTCTGACAGGGTACAAGAGACCCAGTACTTC. Its translation: CASSYSDRVQETQYF.

In this sample, this clonotype turned up a few times. The chain has TRBV5-1 and TRBJ2-3; TRBD2 agrees at 12 bases. The junction had 6 bases not matched to a gene; V was cut back by 0 bases and J by 4 bases. Germline V gene sequence: CDR1 SGHRS, CDR2 YFSETQ. The CDR3 contains 17 residues. The CDR3 loop is CASSLGKLAGGSDTQYF. CDR3 bases: TGCGCCAGCAGCTTGGGGAAACTAGCGGGAGGATCAGATACGCAGTATTTT.